A single sample is the source of the 26 T cell receptor beta chains below, sequenced in a study of blood T cell repertoires in COVID-19 (dated by TCRdb to about 2020). Library construction relied on the immunoSEQ multiplex PCR assay. What TCRdb holds here is the immuneACCESS table cut down to in-frame rearrangements. Part of the clones is not present; checked against another copy, under half of the missing clones reflect an unresolved V gene, and the others are unexplained. The sample table lists roughly 330,000 clones, 86% of them with a count of one. Around 1.6% of the sample rests with the top ten. Sequencing was performed on peripheral blood. These receptors all come from a woman aged 45-60 years with acute or convalescent COVID-19.

The chain combines TRBV7-2 with TRBJ1-5; D unresolved. The germline V gene encodes CDR1 SGHTA and CDR2 FQGNSA. The V end lost 3 bases, the J end lost 2 bases, and 11 bases lay between the germline ends. The CDR3 sequence is 15 residues long. CDR3 loop: CASSFTGEGNQPQHF. The CDR3 coding sequence is TGTGCCAGCAGCTTTACCGGGGAGGGCAATCAGCCCCAGCATTTT. The full variable domain, completed using reference TRBV7-2 and TRBJ1-5, is GAGVSQSPSNKVTEKGKDVELRCDPISGHTALYWYRQSLGQGLEFLIYFQGNSAPDKSGLPSDRFSAERTGGSVSTLTIQRTQQEDSAVYLCASSFTGEGNQPQHFGDGTRLSIL.

J is TRBJ2-3 and V is TRBV6-5; 8 bases align to TRBD2. The junction had 10 bases not matched to a gene; V was cut back by 8 bases and J by 6 bases. This CDR3 has 14 amino acids. The germline V gene encodes CDR1 MNHEY and CDR2 SVGAGI. CDR3 loop: CASGIAGTQDTQYF. DNA of the CDR3: TGTGCCAGCGGAATAGCGGGGACGCAGGATACGCAGTATTTT.

The chain couples TRBV18 to TRBJ1-2; 7 bases fit TRBD1. Trimming cost V 4 bases and J 5 bases; bases outside gene matches: 13. The CDR3 spans 16 residues. The V gene's germline CDR1 is KGHSH and CDR2 LQKENI. The CDR3 DNA sequence: TGTGCCAGCTCACTTGTATCTACAGGGGTGGAGTATGGCTACACCTTC. It codes for CASSLVSTGVEYGYTF.

The chain is built from TRBV3-1 (or the pseudogene TRBV3-2) and TRBJ1-2; D is unclear. The V end lost 0 bases, the J end lost 5 bases, and 13 bases lay between the germline ends. Germline V gene lookup returns CDR1 LGHDT and CDR2 YNNKEL (reference sequence). CDR3 size: 15 residues. The CDR3 is CASSQDQVGYYGYTF. The CDR3 coding sequence is TGTGCCAGCAGCCAAGATCAGGTCGGATATTATGGCTACACCTTC.

In its sample, this clone was seen once. The genes are TRBV27 and TRBJ1-2; 10 bases fit TRBD1. There are 14 residues in the CDR3. Germline V gene data show CDR1 as MNHEY and CDR2 as SMNVEV (reference sequence). Trimming cost V 4 bases and J 6 bases; bases outside gene matches: 5. CDR3 in amino acids: CASSWDRGLNGYTF. CDR3 DNA sequence: TGTGCCAGCAGTTGGGACAGGGGTTTGAATGGCTACACCTTC.

The chain links TRBV24-1 to TRBJ2-5; 7 bases match TRBD2. V was pared by 1 base and J by 4 bases, with 5 bases of the junction left unmatched. CDR3 size: 15 residues. The germline CDR1 and CDR2 sequences are KGHDR and SFDVKD. CDR3 bases: TGTGCCACCAGTGATTTTGGCAGGGAGGGAGAGACCCAGTACTTC. Its protein product is CATSDFGREGETQYF.

This chain uses TRBV10-3 with TRBJ2-1, with 15 bases that match TRBD2. The V gene end was trimmed by 3 bases and the J gene end by 8 bases; junction bases not matched to a gene: 5. The length of the CDR3 is 16 residues. Germline V gene data show CDR1 as ENHRY and CDR2 as SYGVKD. The CDR3 bases are TGTGCCATCAGTGAAAGTGGGACTAGCGGGAGGTATGAGCAGTTCTTC. Translation: CAISESGTSGRYEQFF.

This chain uses TRBV19 with TRBJ2-1; 7 positions agree with TRBD1. Germline CDR1 is LNHDA and CDR2 is SQIVND (reference sequence). The CDR3 runs to 16 residues. The J segment lost 7 bases and the V segment lost 5 bases, leaving 14 bases of the junction unmatched. The CDR3 sequence: CASSPTQETGWNEQFF. CDR3 bases: TGTGCCAGTAGTCCCACCCAAGAGACAGGGTGGAATGAGCAGTTCTTC.

The chain uses TRBV7-3 and TRBJ2-7; TRBD1 matches 11 bases. After removal of 5 bases from V and 1 base from J, the junction contained 4 bases not matched to a gene. CDR3 size: 15 residues. Germline V lookup: CDR1 SGHTA, CDR2 FQGTGA. The CDR3 sequence is CASSPGTGGSYEQYF. CDR3 in DNA: TGTGCCAGCAGCCCGGGGACAGGGGGATCCTACGAGCAGTACTTC.

The chain is built from TRBV5-1 and TRBJ2-5; 7 bases align to TRBD2. This CDR3 contains 15 residues. Trimming cost V 4 bases and J 2 bases; bases outside gene matches: 8. The germline gives CDR1 SGHRS, CDR2 YFSETQ. The CDR3 loop reads CASSGQLAPQETQYF. The CDR3 nucleotides read TGCGCCAGCAGCGGACAACTAGCGCCTCAAGAGACCCAGTACTTC.

The V and J genes are TRBV27 and TRBJ2-7, with TRBD1 matching 7 bases. Unmatched junction bases numbered 7, after V lost 5 bases and J lost 3 bases. This CDR3 comprises 14 residues. CDR1 and CDR2 (germline): MNHEY, SMNVEV (reference sequence). The CDR3 reads CASSLQGPGYEQYF. As DNA, the CDR3 is TGTGCCAGCAGTCTACAGGGGCCCGGCTACGAGCAGTACTTC.

This chain uses TRBV27 with TRBJ2-1, with 12 positions matching TRBD2. There are 17 residues in the CDR3. Germline-derived CDR1 and CDR2 are MNHEY and SMNVEV (reference sequence). The ends lost 1 base at V and 9 bases at J; junction bases unmatched: 10. The CDR3: CASSLFPLAGGPTEQFF. The DNA for the CDR3 is TGTGCCAGCAGTTTATTCCCACTAGCGGGAGGTCCCACTGAGCAGTTCTTC.

This clone was observed a single time. V is TRBV7-2 and J is TRBJ2-5; 7 nucleotides line up with TRBD1. The V gene's germline CDR1 is SGHTA and CDR2 FQGNSA. V shed 0 bases, J shed 1 base, and the junction held 8 bases outside the gene matches. CDR3 size: 17 residues. The CDR3 bases are TGTGCCAGCAGCTTAGCTGTGTCAACAGGGGCCCAAGAGACCCAGTACTTC. Its protein is CASSLAVSTGAQETQYF.

This clone was detected once. The V call is TRBV5-1, the J call TRBJ2-7; no definite D call. Deletions cut 1 base from V and 1 base from J, with 6 bases between. The V gene's germline CDR1 is SGHRS and CDR2 YFSETQ. The CDR3 consists of 13 residues. CDR3 nucleotide sequence: TGCGCCAGCAGCTTGCGCCAGTCCTACGAGCAGTACTTC. Translation: CASSLRQSYEQYF.

The sample holds one count of this clone. This chain links TRBV30 with TRBJ2-5; 8 nucleotides align to TRBD2. This CDR3 region has 14 residues. The V gene's germline CDR1 is GTSNPN and CDR2 SVGIG (reference sequence). Trimming cost V 0 bases and J 3 bases; bases outside gene matches: 3. The CDR3 region has the DNA TGTGCCTGGAGTGTCGGGACTAGTGAAGAGACCCAGTACTTC. This codes for CAWSVGTSEETQYF.

The V call is TRBV5-1, the J call TRBJ1-6, with 7 bases that match TRBD1. Germline-derived CDR1 and CDR2 are SGHRS and YFSETQ. The CDR3 totals 16 residues. Trimming at V came to 2 bases and at J to 5 bases, leaving 7 bases not matched to a gene. Here the CDR3 reads CASSLTPQGDNSPLHF. The CDR3 nucleotides read TGCGCCAGCAGCTTAACACCGCAGGGGGATAATTCACCCCTCCACTTT. Full variable domain (remainder filled in from reference TRBV5-1 and TRBJ1-6): KAGVTQTPRYLIKTRGQQVTLSCSPISGHRSVSWYQQTPGQGLQFLFEYFSETQRNKGNFPGRFSGRQFSNSRSEMNVSTLELGDSALYLCASSLTPQGDNSPLHFGNGTRLTVT.

The chain is built from TRBV4-2 and TRBJ2-5; 12 bases match TRBD2. Germline V lookup: CDR1 LGHNA, CDR2 YNFKEQ. The CDR3 covers 18 residues. Trimming at V came to 1 base and at J to 0 bases, leaving 6 bases not matched to a gene. CDR3 DNA sequence: TGTGCCAGCAGCCAAGGGCTAGCGGGAGGGACGTACCAAGAGACCCAGTACTTC. Translation: CASSQGLAGGTYQETQYF.

This clone was counted a few times. J is TRBJ2-7 and V is TRBV6-2 or TRBV6-3; 8 nucleotides line up with TRBD2. V gave up 6 bases and J gave up 8 bases; unmatched junction bases: 21. The CDR3 has 17 residues. The germline V gene encodes CDR1 MNHEY and CDR2 SVGEGT. The DNA for the CDR3 is TGTGCCAGCAGCCCAGGAAGGCTAGCGGGCCCTCCCAGGCAGCAGTACTTC. This codes for CASSPGRLAGPPRQQYF.

This clone was counted between two and nine times. The chain carries TRBV5-1 and TRBJ1-5; the match to TRBD1 covers 7 bases. Germline V lookup: CDR1 SGHRS, CDR2 YFSETQ. The CDR3 totals 14 residues. The V gene end was trimmed by 7 bases and the J gene end by 1 base; junction bases not matched to a gene: 5. For the CDR3, the DNA is TGCGCCAGCCGCCGGGACAGCAGCAATCAGCCCCAGCATTTT. This encodes CASRRDSSNQPQHF. Combining the CDR3 with reference TRBV5-1 and TRBJ1-5 gives the whole variable domain KAGVTQTPRYLIKTRGQQVTLSCSPISGHRSVSWYQQTPGQGLQFLFEYFSETQRNKGNFPGRFSGRQFSNSRSEMNVSTLELGDSALYLCASRRDSSNQPQHFGDGTRLSIL.

V gene TRBV6-2 or TRBV6-3 combines with J gene TRBJ2-7, with 9 bases lining up with TRBD1. CDR3 length equals 13 residues. Germline V gene data show CDR1 as MNHEY and CDR2 as SVGEGT. V gave up 6 bases and J gave up 3 bases; unmatched junction bases: 3. In DNA form, the CDR3 reads TGTGCCAGCAGCAAGGACAGGGGCTACGAGCAGTACTTC. This translates into CASSKDRGYEQYF.

The chain links TRBV5-1 to TRBJ2-7, with 9 bases that match TRBD2. The V and J ends lost 2 bases and 4 bases, in that order; junction bases with no gene match: 4. The germline V gene has CDR1 SGHRS and CDR2 YFSETQ. The CDR3 loop spans 14 amino acids. The CDR3 DNA reads TGCGCCAGCAGCTTTAGCGGGAGCAAATACGAGCAGTACTTC. Translating gives CASSFSGSKYEQYF.

The chain carries TRBV15 and TRBJ1-1, with a possible D match to TRBD1 (6 bases). Trimming left V 3 bases short and J 7 bases short, with 9 bases between. The germline V gene has CDR1 LNHNV and CDR2 YYDKDF (reference sequence). The CDR3 has 12 residues. The CDR3 DNA reads TGTGCCACCAGCAGGGACAGAGATGAAGCTTTCTTT. Amino acids: CATSRDRDEAFF. The entire variable domain, with the rest obtained from reference TRBV15 and TRBJ1-1, is as follows: DAMVIQNPRYQVTQFGKPVTLSCSQTLNHNVMYWYQQKSSQAPKLLFHYYDKDFNNEADTPDNFQSRRPNTSFCFLDIRSPGLGDTAMYLCATSRDRDEAFFGQGTRLTVV.

Regarding this clone: The sample contains more than one DNA sequence encoding this CDR3. J is TRBJ2-7 and V is TRBV2; D gene unclear. V gave up 4 bases and J gave up 2 bases, with 6 bases separating them. CDR1 is SNHLY, CDR2 FYNNEI, per germline. The CDR3 extends over 12 amino acids. The CDR3 coding sequence is TGTGCCAGCAGTGGGCAGACCTACGAGCAGTACTTC. Its translation is CASSGQTYEQYF.

The chain recombines TRBV29-1 with TRBJ1-5; no clear D. Looked up from germline, CDR1 is SQVTM and CDR2 is ANQGSEA. The V gene lost 5 bases and the J gene lost 5 bases, with 10 bases spanning the gap. There are 12 residues in the CDR3. The CDR3 DNA reads TGCAGCGTTAGGGAGAGCTATCAGCCCCAGCATTTT. Translation: CSVRESYQPQHF. Using reference TRBV29-1 and TRBJ1-5 for the parts outside the CDR3, the full variable domain is SAVISQKPSRDICQRGTSLTIQCQVDSQVTMMFWYRQQPGQSLTLIATANQGSEATYESGFVIDKFPISRPNLTFSTLTVSNMSPEDSSIYLCSVRESYQPQHFGDGTRLSIL.

The chain recombines TRBV3-1 (or the pseudogene TRBV3-2) with TRBJ1-1, with D tentatively TRBD1 (5 bases). Germline CDR1 reads LGHDT; CDR2 reads YNNKEL (reference sequence). This CDR3 spans 15 amino acids. V dropped 1 base and J dropped 6 bases, with 15 bases sitting between them. Here the CDR3 reads CASSQAQGRWAEAFF. The CDR3 nucleotides read TGTGCCAGCAGCCAAGCCCAGGGAAGGTGGGCTGAAGCTTTCTTT.

The DNA for the CDR3 is TGTGCCAGCAGCACCGGGACTAGACCTACCGAGCAGTACTTC. Translation: CASSTGTRPTEQYF. The chain carries TRBV7-9 and TRBJ2-7, with TRBD2 identical over 8 bases. V dropped 5 bases and J dropped 6; count of bases not matched to a gene: 9. There are 14 residues in the CDR3. Per germline, CDR1 SEHNR and CDR2 FQNEAQ (reference sequence).